This section outlines one T cell receptor (beta chain) sequence together with its context. This sequence may be a read error, since a much larger clone differs from it by one base. TCRdb redid the calling of the PCR reads with MiXCR, one entry per CDR3 protein. The table records 30,000 to 40,000 distinct CDR3 sequences, 15% to 20% of them present only once. These data originate in a study of molecular identifiers for immune sequencing clone quantification. J was trimmed by 1 base and V by 6 bases; bases with no gene match: 0. The CDR3 runs 13 residues. The V gene's germline CDR1 is SNHLY and CDR2 FYNNEI.

V and J are TRBV2 and TRBJ2-1, with TRBD1 matching over 7 bases. This receptor was taken from a human donor in good health. Some libraries in this study had Jurkat cell RNA spiked in. The material sequenced was naive CD8+ T cells from blood, with Jurkat cell RNA spiked in. Indicated subset: FACS-sorted CD8+CD4-CCR7+CD45RA+ naive T cells. The CDR3 spells CASRQGSYNEQFF. The DNA for the CDR3 is TGTGCCAGCAGACAGGGGTCCTACAATGAGCAGTTCTTC.